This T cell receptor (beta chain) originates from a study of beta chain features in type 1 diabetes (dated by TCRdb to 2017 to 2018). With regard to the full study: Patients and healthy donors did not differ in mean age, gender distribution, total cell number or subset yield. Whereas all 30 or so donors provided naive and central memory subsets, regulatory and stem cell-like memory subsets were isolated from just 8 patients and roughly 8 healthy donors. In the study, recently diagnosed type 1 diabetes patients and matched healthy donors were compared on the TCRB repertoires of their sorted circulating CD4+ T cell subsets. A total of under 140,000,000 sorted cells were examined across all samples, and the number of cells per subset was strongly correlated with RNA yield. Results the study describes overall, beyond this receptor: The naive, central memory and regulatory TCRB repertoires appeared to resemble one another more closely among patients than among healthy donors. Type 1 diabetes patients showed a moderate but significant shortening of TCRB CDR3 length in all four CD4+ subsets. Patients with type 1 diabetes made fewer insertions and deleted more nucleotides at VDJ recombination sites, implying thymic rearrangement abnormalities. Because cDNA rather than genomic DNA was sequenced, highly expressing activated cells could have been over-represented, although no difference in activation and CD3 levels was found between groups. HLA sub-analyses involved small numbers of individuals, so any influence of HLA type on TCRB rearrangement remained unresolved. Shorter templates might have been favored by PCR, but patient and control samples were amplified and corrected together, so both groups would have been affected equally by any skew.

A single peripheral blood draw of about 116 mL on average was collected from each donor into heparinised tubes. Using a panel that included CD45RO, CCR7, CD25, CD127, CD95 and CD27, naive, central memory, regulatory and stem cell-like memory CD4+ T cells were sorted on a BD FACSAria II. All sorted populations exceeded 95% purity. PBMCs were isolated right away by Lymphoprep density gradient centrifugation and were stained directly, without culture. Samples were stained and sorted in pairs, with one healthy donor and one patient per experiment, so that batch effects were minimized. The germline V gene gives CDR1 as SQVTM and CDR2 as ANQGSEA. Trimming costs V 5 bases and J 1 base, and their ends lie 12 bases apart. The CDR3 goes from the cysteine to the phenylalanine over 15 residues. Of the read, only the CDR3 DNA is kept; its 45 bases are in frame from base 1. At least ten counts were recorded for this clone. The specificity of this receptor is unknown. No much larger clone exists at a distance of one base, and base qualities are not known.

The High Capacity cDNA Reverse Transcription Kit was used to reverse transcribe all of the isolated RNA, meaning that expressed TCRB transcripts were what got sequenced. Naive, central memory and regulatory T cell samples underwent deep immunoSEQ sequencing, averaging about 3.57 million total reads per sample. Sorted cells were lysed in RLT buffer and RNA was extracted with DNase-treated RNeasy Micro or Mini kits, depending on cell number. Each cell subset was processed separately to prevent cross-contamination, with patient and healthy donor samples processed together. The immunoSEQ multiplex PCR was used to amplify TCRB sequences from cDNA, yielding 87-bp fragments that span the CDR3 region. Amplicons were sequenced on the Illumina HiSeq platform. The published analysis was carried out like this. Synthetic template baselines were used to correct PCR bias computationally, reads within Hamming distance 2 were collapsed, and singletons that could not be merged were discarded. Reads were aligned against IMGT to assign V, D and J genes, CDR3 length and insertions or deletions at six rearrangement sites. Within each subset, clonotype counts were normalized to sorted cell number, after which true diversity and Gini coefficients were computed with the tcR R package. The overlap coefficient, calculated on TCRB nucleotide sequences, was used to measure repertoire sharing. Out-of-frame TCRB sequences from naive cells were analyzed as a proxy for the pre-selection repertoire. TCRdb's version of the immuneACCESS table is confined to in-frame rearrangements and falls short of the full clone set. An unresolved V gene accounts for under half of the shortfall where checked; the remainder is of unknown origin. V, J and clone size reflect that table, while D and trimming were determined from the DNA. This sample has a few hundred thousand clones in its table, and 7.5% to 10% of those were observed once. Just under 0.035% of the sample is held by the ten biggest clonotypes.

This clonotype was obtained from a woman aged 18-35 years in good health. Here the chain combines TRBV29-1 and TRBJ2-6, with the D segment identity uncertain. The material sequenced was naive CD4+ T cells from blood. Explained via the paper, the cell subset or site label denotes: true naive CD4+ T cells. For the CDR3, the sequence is CSVRSFISGANVLTF. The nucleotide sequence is TGCAGCGTTCGGTCCTTTATATCTGGGGCCAACGTCCTGACTTTC.